This T cell receptor (beta chain) originates from a study of naive and memory T cell subsets. The beta constant-region primer was an equimolar mix of two oligonucleotides covering TRBC1 and TRBC2. Nested alpha and beta constant-region primers with the SP2 primer drove four PCR rounds on ligated cDNA. A single record per CDR3 protein comes from TCRdb applying MiXCR to the UMI-ligation and nested PCR reads. This sample carries tens of thousands of distinct CDR3 sequences, over 9% of them seen once, and the ten largest clones take approximately 1.1%. This clonotype has only a few counts. This TCR was recovered from a human donor in good health. The specimen sequenced was naive CD8+ T cells from blood.

CDR3 sequence reads: CASSFRGGAYNEQFF. CDR3 sequence (DNA): TGTGCCAGCAGTTTCAGGGGGGGAGCCTACAATGAGCAGTTCTTC. The J gene is TRBJ2-1, the V gene TRBV27; D is perhaps TRBD1 or TRBD2 (7 bases each). Looked up from germline, CDR1 is MNHEY and CDR2 is SMNVEV (reference sequence). Trimming pared 3 bases from V and 2 bases from J, leaving 11 bases between. The CDR3 runs to 15 residues.